The next 15 T cell receptor beta chains were all read from a single sample in a study of T cells in localized non-small cell lung cancer. The repertoire was sequenced with immunoSEQ multiplex PCR; TCRdb's copy has only in-frame clones and lacks some. The data hold approximately 7,100 clones, with 92% observed a single time. The sequencing used peripheral blood mononuclear cells, collected before any cancer treatment. These receptor sequences come from a male donor at least 60 years old with stage II lung adenocarcinoma.

This clone was observed a few times. The J gene is TRBJ2-1, the V gene TRBV11-3; D unresolved. Germline CDR1 SGHNT, CDR2 YENEEA. The CDR3 has 14 amino acids. V dropped 3 bases and J dropped 4 bases, with 10 bases sitting between them. CDR3 sequence reads: CASSFDNTYNEQFF. CDR3 DNA sequence: TGTGCCAGCAGCTTCGATAACACATACAATGAGCAGTTCTTC.

The chain combines TRBV7-9 with TRBJ1-5, with 7 bases fitting TRBD1. The CDR3 is made up of 15 amino acids. CDR1 SEHNR and CDR2 FQNEAQ come from the germline V gene (reference sequence). The V and J ends lost 4 bases and 0 bases, in that order; junction bases with no gene match: 3. In DNA form, the CDR3 reads TGTGCCAGCAGCTCGGGACAGTTTAGCAATCAGCCCCAGCATTTT. It codes for CASSSGQFSNQPQHF.

The V call is TRBV15, the J call TRBJ1-1; D ambiguous. V shed 0 bases and J shed 1 base, with 3 bases lying between them. The CDR3 totals 13 residues. Per the germline V gene, CDR1 is LNHNV and CDR2 is YYDKDF (reference sequence). Here the CDR3 reads CATSRDGNTEAFF. DNA of the CDR3: TGTGCCACCAGCAGAGACGGGAACACTGAAGCTTTCTTT. Full variable domain (remainder filled in from reference TRBV15 and TRBJ1-1): DAMVIQNPRYQVTQFGKPVTLSCSQTLNHNVMYWYQQKSSQAPKLLFHYYDKDFNNEADTPDNFQSRRPNTSFCFLDIRSPGLGDTAMYLCATSRDGNTEAFFGQGTRLTVV.

This chain connects TRBV5-1 to TRBJ1-2; 8 bases fit TRBD1. The ends lost 2 bases at V and 5 bases at J; junction bases unmatched: 8. The germline gives CDR1 SGHRS, CDR2 YFSETQ. The CDR3 consists of 15 residues. The CDR3 DNA sequence: TGCGCCAGCAGCTTTAATGTTCAGGGGGCATATGGCTACACCTTC. Protein sequence: CASSFNVQGAYGYTF.

The rearrangement links TRBV5-8 to TRBJ1-1; D unclear. Germline-derived CDR1 and CDR2 are SGHTS and YDEGEE. Deletions cut 2 bases from V and 0 bases from J, with 8 bases between. This CDR3 region has 14 residues. CDR3 DNA: TGTGCCAGCAGCTTAGGCAGATTGAACACTGAAGCTTTCTTT. It specifies CASSLGRLNTEAFF.

The genes are TRBV11-2 and TRBJ2-5, with D hard to call. The CDR3 length is 14 residues. Trimming removed 0 bases at V and 4 bases at J, with 9 bases between. Germline V gene sequence: CDR1 SGHAT, CDR2 FQNNGV. CDR3 sequence reads: CASSLEYTRETQYF. DNA for the CDR3: TGTGCCAGCAGCTTAGAGTACACGAGAGAGACCCAGTACTTC.

V is TRBV18 and J is TRBJ1-1, with D tentatively TRBD1 (6 bases). The CDR3 sequence is 13 residues long. Trimming removed 3 bases from V and 7 bases from J, with 12 bases in between. Germline V gene data show CDR1 as KGHSH and CDR2 as LQKENI. CDR3 nucleotides: TGTGCCAGCTCACCCAAAGGACAGATTGAAGCTTTCTTT. This sequence encodes CASSPKGQIEAFF.

The J gene is TRBJ2-5, the V gene TRBV9; 14 bases are a match to TRBD2. V shed 4 bases and J 4 bases; nucleotides not matched to a gene: 12. The germline CDR1 and CDR2 sequences are SGDLS and YYNGEE. The CDR3 covers 18 residues. CDR3 DNA sequence: TGTGCCAGCAGCCCCGGGACTAGCGGGGGCCCTCTCCTAGAGACCCAGTACTTC. The encoded protein is CASSPGTSGGPLLETQYF.

The rearrangement joins TRBV5-1 to TRBJ2-2; D unclear. V lost 1 base to trimming and J lost 5 bases, with 12 bases between them. This CDR3 has 15 amino acids. Germline lookup yields CDR1 SGHRS and CDR2 YFSETQ. This chain's CDR3 is CASSLHTVPTGELFF. DNA for the CDR3: TGCGCCAGCAGCTTGCACACAGTACCGACCGGGGAGCTGTTTTTT.

The V and J genes are TRBV2 and TRBJ1-4; D might be TRBD1 (5 bases). The ends were cut back, 6 bases at V and 0 bases at J, with 11 bases in the middle. This CDR3 is built from 15 residues. Germline V gives CDR1 SNHLY, CDR2 FYNNEI. CDR3: CASRGGRATNEKLFF. CDR3 nucleotides: TGTGCCAGCAGGGGGGGACGAGCAACTAATGAAAAACTGTTTTTT. Together with reference TRBV2 and TRBJ1-4, the CDR3 gives the full variable domain: EPEVTQTPSHQVTQMGQEVILRCVPISNHLYFYWYRQILGQKVEFLVSFYNNEISEKSEIFDDQFSVERPDGSNFTLKIRSTKLEDSAMYFCASRGGRATNEKLFFGSGTQLSVL.

The V call is TRBV6-6, the J call TRBJ1-2, with a possible D match to TRBD1 (6 bases). Trimming took 4 bases from V and 8 from J, leaving 17 bases between them. Germline CDR1 and CDR2: MNHNY and SVGAGI (reference sequence). The CDR3 covers 14 residues. For the CDR3, the DNA is TGTGCCAGCAGTTCCCCAGGGGACGTAGGGGGCTACACCTTC. Translated: CASSSPGDVGGYTF.

The chain carries TRBV27 and TRBJ1-1; D call uncertain. V gave up 2 bases and J gave up 5 bases, with 9 bases separating them. The CDR3 is made up of 13 amino acids. Germline V gene sequence: CDR1 MNHEY, CDR2 SMNVEV (reference sequence). The CDR3, as DNA: TGTGCCAGCAGTTTAGCCACTAGGACTGAAGCTTTCTTT. This translates into CASSLATRTEAFF.

The chain uses TRBV19 and TRBJ1-1; TRBD1 aligns across 7 bases. The CDR3 is made up of 14 amino acids. The junction had 2 bases not matched to a gene; V was cut back by 2 bases and J by 2 bases. The germline CDR1 and CDR2 sequences are LNHDA and SQIVND (reference sequence). The CDR3 bases are TGTGCCAGTAGTATAAACAGGGGAAACACTGAAGCTTTCTTT. Translation gives CASSINRGNTEAFF.

The rearrangement links TRBV5-1 to TRBJ1-1; 9 nucleotides match TRBD1. The CDR3 sequence is 13 residues long. Germline CDR1 reads SGHRS; CDR2 reads YFSETQ. J gave up 11 bases and V 0 bases, and 5 bases lay outside the gene matches. The CDR3 nucleotides read TGCGCCAGCAGCTTGGGGGACAGGGCGGCTGCTTTCTTT. Residues: CASSLGDRAAAFF.

The chain links TRBV13 to TRBJ2-7, with D perhaps matching TRBD2 (6 bases). Germline V gene sequence: CDR1 PRHDT, CDR2 FYEKMQ (reference sequence). The CDR3 consists of 14 residues. The ends were cut back, 2 bases at V and 0 bases at J, with 8 bases in the middle. For the CDR3, the DNA is TGTGCCAGCAGCTTATCGCGGGGCTCCTACGAGCAGTACTTC. Protein product: CASSLSRGSYEQYF.